This paragraph reports one T cell receptor (beta chain). This specimen comes from a study of blood T cell repertoires in COVID-19. In the study overall: The United States, Italy and Spain provided the acute and convalescent COVID-19 samples. Nucleic acid was either cDNA or gDNA, and it came from T cells, B-cell-depleted T cells, or PBMCs.

Original analysis: Amplification with reference gene primers provided the estimates of nucleated cell counts. The protocol was immunoSEQ multiplex PCR, while the TCRdb copy is restricted to in-frame clones and leaves out a portion. Clone size and the V and J calls come from that table; the DNA yielded D and trimming. The table records about 110,000 clones, 80% to 85% of them present only once. This clonotype was obtained from a human donor in a cohort sampled during active COVID-19. Sequencing used peripheral blood.

The CDR3 spells CASSPAMGLDETQYF. The DNA of the CDR3 is TGTGCCAGCTCACCGGCAATGGGGCTAGACGAGACCCAGTACTTC. This sequence joins TRBV18 and TRBJ2-5, with TRBD1 as a possible D gene (5 bases). The CDR3 extends over 15 amino acids. V lost 3 bases and J lost 5, with 16 bases in between. Per the germline V gene, CDR1 is KGHSH and CDR2 is LQKENI.